This TCR beta chain appears in the sequencing data of a study of vaccination effects on CD4 cells after COVID-19. This clone has only a few counts. The antigen is unknown. Researchers isolated CD4+ T cells once approximately eleven days of culture had elapsed. BNT162b2 vaccine or mRNA-1273 vaccine was given to participants in two doses. Half-medium exchanges with IL-2 medium took place on days 3 and 7. Clones were read by immunoSEQ multiplex PCR, and TCRdb kept only the in-frame ones, dropping some. The table records approximately 70,000 clones, roughly four fifths of them present only once. Trimming stripped 1 base from V and 0 bases from J, with 7 bases between. Germline V gives CDR1 SEHNR, CDR2 FQNEAQ (reference sequence). This CDR3 is 15 amino acids long.

This TCR came from a human donor who received a COVID-19 vaccine. Specimen: CD4+ T cells from PBMCs cultured without peptide, collected after COVID-19 vaccination. The chain uses TRBV7-9 and TRBJ2-1; D gene uncertain. CDR3 nucleotides: TGTGCCAGCAGCTTAGTGGCTAGCTCCTACAATGAGCAGTTCTTC. This gives the protein CASSLVASSYNEQFF.